This entry features one T cell receptor (beta chain) sequence. The antigen remains undetermined. With 6 bases removed from V and 5 bases from J, the gap between germline ends came to 17 bases. This CDR3 spans 14 amino acids. Germline loops: CDR1 KGHSH, CDR2 LQKENI. This entry belongs to a study of graft-versus-host responses after intestinal transplantation. On the study more broadly: Multivisceral, liver-intestinal, or isolated intestinal grafts were transplanted into recipients. After anti-thymocyte globulin induction, recipients took tacrolimus and steroids for roughly three years.

The table came from immunoSEQ multiplex PCR; TCRdb's copy has only in-frame clones and leaves some out. The sample yields over 85,000 clones, roughly 93% seen once. Study conclusions and caveats: The authors found GvH clones in recipient marrow, some appearing first in ileum or blood. High graft-versus-host to host-versus-graft clonal ratios were seen in allografts of patients with graft-donor T cell macrochimerism.

The chain combines TRBV18 with TRBJ2-7; a possible D gene is TRBD1 (6 bases). This receptor was taken from a human donor who received an intestinal transplant. This sample comprised unstimulated CD8+ T cells sorted from spleen or lymph node cells, obtained before intestinal transplant. CDR3 protein: CASSKPGQGNEQYF. CDR3 bases: TGTGCCAGCTCTAAACCGGGACAAGGAAACGAGCAGTACTTC.